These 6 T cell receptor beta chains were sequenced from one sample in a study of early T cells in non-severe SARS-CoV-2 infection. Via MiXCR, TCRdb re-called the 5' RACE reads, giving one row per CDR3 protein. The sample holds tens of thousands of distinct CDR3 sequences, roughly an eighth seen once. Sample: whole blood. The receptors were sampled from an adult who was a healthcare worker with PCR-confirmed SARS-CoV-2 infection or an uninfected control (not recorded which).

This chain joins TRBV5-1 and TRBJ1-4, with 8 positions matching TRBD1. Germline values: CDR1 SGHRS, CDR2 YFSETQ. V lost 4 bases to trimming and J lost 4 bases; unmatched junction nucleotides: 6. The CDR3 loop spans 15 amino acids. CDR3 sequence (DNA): TGCGCCAGCAGCAGTCGGACAGGGCTTAATGAAAAACTGTTTTTT. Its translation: CASSSRTGLNEKLFF.

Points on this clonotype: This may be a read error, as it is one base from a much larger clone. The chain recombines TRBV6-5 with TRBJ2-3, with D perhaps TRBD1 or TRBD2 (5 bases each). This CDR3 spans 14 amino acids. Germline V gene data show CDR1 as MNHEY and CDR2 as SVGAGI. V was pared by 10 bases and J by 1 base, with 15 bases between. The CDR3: CATTPSGRTDTQYF. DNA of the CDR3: TGTGCCACAACCCCCTCGGGGCGCACAGATACGCAGTATTTT.

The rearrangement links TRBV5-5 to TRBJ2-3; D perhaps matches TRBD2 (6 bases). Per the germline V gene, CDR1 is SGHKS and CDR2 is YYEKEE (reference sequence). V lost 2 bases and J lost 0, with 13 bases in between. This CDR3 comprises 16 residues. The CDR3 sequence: CASSLLASPSTDTQYF. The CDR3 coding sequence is TGTGCCAGCAGCTTACTAGCAAGTCCTAGCACAGATACGCAGTATTTT.

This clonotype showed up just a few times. CDR3 sequence: CASSRRGDTGELFF. The CDR3 bases are TGTGCCAGCAGTCGGCGGGGTGACACCGGGGAGCTGTTTTTT. This sequence joins TRBV12-3 or TRBV12-4 and TRBJ2-2; possibly TRBD2 for D (6 bases). V shed 5 bases and J shed 3 bases, with 10 bases lying between them. The CDR3 sequence is 14 residues long.

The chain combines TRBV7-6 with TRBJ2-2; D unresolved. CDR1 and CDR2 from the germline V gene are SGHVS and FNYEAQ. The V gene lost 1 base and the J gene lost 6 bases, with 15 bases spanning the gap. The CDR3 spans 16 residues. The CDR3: CASSLVWTQVAGELFF. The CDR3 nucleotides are TGTGCCAGCAGCTTAGTGTGGACCCAAGTAGCCGGGGAGCTGTTTTTT.

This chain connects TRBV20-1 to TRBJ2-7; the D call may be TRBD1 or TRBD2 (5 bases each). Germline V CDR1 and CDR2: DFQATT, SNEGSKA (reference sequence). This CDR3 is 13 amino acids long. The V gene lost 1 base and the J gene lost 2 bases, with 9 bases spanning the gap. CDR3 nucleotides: TGCAGTGCTAGAGGGGGGTTTACCTACGAGCAGTACTTC. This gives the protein CSARGGFTYEQYF.